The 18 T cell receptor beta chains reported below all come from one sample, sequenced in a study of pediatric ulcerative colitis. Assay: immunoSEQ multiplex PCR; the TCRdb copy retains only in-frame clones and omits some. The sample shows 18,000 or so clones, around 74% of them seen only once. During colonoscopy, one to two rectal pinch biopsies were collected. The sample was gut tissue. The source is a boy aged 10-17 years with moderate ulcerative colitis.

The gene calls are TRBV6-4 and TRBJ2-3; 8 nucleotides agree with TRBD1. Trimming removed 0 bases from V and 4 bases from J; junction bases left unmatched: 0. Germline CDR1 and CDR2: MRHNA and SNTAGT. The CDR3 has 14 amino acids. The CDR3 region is CASSDSQGADTQYF. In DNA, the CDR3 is TGTGCCAGCAGTGACTCACAGGGGGCAGATACGCAGTATTTT.

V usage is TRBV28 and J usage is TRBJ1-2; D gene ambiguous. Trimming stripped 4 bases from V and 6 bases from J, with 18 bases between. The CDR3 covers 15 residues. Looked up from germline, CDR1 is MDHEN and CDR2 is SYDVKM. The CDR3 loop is CASSSIVGRRDGYTF. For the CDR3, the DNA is TGTGCCAGCAGTTCAATCGTCGGTCGTAGGGATGGCTACACCTTC.

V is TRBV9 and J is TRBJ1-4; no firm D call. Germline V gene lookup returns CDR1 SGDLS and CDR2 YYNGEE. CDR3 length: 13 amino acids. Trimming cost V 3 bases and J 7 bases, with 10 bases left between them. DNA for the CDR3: TGTGCCAGCAGCGCTCAGCCGGGTGAAAAACTGTTTTTT. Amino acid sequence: CASSAQPGEKLFF.

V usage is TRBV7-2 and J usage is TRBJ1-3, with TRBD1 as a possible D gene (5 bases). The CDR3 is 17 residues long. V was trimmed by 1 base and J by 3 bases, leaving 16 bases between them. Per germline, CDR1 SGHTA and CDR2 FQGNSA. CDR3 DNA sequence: TGTGCCAGCAGCTTAGAGGGACGGGGGTCTGGTGGAAACACCATATATTTT. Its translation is CASSLEGRGSGGNTIYF.

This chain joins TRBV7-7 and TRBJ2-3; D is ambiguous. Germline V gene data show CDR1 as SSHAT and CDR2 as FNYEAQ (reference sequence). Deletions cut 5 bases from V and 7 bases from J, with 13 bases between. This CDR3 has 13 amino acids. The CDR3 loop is CASSRLPVYTQYF. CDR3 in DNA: TGTGCCAGCAGCCGCCTTCCCGTATATACGCAGTATTTT.

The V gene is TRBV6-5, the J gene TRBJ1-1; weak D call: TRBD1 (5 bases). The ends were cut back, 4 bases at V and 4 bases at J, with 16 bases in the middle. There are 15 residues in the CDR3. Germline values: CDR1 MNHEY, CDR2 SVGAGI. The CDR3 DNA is TGTGCCAGCAGTTTCCTTGCAGGGAGGGGCACTGAAGCTTTCTTT. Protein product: CASSFLAGRGTEAFF.

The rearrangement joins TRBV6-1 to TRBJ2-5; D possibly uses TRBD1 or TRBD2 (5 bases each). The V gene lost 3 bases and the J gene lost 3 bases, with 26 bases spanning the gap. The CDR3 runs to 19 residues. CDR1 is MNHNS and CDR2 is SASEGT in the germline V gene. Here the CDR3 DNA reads TGTGCCAGCAGTGATTTCCTCTGGGTTCTCCGGGACGCAAAAGAGACCCAGTACTTC. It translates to CASSDFLWVLRDAKETQYF.

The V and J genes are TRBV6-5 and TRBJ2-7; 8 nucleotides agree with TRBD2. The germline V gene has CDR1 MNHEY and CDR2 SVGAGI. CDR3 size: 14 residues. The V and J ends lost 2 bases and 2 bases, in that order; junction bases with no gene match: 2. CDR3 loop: CASSYGRGAYEQYF. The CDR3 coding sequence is TGTGCCAGCAGTTACGGGCGGGGGGCCTACGAGCAGTACTTC.

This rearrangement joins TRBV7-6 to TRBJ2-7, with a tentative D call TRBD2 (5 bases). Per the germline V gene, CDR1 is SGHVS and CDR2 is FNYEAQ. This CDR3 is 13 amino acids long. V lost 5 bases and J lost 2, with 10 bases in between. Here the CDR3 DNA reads TGTGCCAGCAGCCGGAGGATAACCTACGAGCAGTACTTC. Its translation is CASSRRITYEQYF.

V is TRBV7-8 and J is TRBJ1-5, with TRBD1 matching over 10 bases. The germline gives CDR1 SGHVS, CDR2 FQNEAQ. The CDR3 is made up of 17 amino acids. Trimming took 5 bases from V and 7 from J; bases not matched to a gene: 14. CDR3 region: CASSIRSGTGVGQPQHF. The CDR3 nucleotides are TGTGCCAGCAGCATCCGCTCCGGGACAGGGGTTGGACAGCCCCAGCATTTT.

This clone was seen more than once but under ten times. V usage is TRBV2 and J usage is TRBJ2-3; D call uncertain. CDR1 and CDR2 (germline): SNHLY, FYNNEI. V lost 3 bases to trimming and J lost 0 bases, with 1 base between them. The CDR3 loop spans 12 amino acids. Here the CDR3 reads CASSDSTDTQYF. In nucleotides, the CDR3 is TGTGCCAGCAGTGACAGCACAGATACGCAGTATTTT.

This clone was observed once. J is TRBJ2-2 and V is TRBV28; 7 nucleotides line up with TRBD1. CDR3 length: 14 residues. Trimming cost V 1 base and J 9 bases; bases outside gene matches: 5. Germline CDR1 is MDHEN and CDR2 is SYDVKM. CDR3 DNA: TGTGCCAGCAGTTTATCGGGACAGAACAGGGAGCTGTTTTTT. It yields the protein CASSLSGQNRELFF.

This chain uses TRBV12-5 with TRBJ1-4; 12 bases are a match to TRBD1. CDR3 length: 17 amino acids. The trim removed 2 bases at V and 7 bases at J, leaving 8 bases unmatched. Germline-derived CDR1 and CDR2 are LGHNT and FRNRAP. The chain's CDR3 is CASGLTSGQGAPEKLFF. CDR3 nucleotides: TGTGCTAGTGGTTTGACCTCGGGACAGGGGGCGCCTGAAAAACTGTTTTTT.

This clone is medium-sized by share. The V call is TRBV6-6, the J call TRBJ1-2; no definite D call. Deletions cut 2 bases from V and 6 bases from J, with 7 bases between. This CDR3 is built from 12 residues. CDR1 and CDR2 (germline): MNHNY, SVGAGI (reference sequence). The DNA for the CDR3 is TGTGCCAGCAGTTACGGAGAAGATGGCTACACCTTC. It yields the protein CASSYGEDGYTF.

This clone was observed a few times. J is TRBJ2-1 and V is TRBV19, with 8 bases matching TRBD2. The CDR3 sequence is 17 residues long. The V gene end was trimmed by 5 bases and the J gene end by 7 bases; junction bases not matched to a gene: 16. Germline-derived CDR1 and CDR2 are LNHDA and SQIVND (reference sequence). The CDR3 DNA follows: TGTGCCAGTAGTCTCAAAACCGGGACTAGTATCAGAAATGAGCAGTTCTTC. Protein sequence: CASSLKTGTSIRNEQFF.

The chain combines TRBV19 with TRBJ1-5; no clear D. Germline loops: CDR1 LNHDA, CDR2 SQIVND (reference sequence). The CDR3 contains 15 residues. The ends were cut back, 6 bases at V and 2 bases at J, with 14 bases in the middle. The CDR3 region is CASSYGWGGNQPQHF. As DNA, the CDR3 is TGTGCCAGTAGCTACGGGTGGGGAGGCAATCAGCCCCAGCATTTT.

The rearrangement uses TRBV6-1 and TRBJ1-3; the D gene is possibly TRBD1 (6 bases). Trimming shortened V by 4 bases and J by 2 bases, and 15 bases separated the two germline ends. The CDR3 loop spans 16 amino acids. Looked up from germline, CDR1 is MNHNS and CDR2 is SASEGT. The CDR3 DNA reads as TGTGCCAGCAGTGCGGCAGGGGTCATCGCTGGAAACACCATATATTTT. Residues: CASSAAGVIAGNTIYF.

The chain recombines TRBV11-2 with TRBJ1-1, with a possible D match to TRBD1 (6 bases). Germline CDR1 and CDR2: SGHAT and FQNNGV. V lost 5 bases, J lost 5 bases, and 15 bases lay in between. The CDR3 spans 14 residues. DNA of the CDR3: TGTGCCAGCAGCCCCCAGGGGCTAGTAACTGAAGCTTTCTTT. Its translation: CASSPQGLVTEAFF.